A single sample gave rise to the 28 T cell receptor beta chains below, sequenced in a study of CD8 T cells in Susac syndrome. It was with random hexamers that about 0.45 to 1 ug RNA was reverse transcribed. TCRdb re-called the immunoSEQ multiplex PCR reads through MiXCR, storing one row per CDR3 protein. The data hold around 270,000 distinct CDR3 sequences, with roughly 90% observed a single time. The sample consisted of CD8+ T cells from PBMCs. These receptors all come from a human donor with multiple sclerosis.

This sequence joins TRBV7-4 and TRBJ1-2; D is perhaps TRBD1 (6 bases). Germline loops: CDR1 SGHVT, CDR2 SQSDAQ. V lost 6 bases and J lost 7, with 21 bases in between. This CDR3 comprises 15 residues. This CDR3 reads CASRDPGAQGVGYTF. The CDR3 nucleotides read TGTGCCAGCAGAGACCCCGGTGCACAGGGTGTTGGCTACACCTTC.

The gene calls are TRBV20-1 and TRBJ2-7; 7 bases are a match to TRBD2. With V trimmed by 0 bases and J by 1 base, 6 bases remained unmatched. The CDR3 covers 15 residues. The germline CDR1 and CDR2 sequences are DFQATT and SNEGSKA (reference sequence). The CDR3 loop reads CSARDRAGLSYEQYF. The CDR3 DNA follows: TGCAGTGCTAGAGATAGAGCGGGACTTTCCTACGAGCAGTACTTC.

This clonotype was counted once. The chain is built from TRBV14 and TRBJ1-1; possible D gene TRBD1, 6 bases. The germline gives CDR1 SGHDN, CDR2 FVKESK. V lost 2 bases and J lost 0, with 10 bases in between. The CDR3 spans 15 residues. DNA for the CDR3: TGTGCCAGCAGCCAAACGGGGGCCCTGAACACTGAAGCTTTCTTT. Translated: CASSQTGALNTEAFF.

The CDR3: CASSSRIAGNNEQFF. As DNA, the CDR3 is TGTGCCAGCAGCTCCAGGATAGCGGGTAACAATGAGCAGTTCTTC. The chain employs TRBV7-8 and TRBJ2-1; 7 bases match TRBD2. This CDR3 spans 15 amino acids. Germline CDR1 SGHVS, CDR2 FQNEAQ. V lost 4 bases and J lost 5; bases outside the gene matches: 8.

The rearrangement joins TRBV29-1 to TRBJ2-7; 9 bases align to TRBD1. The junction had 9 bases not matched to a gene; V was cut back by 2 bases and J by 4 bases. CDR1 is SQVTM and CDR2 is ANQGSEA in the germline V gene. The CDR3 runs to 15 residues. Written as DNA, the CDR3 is TGCAGCGTTGAATACCGGGACAGGGAAGTTTACGAGCAGTACTTC. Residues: CSVEYRDREVYEQYF.

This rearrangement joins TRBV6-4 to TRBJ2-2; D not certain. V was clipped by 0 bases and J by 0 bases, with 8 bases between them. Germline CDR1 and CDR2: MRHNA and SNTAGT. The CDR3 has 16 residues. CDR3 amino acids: CASSDSPEANTGELFF. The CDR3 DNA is TGTGCCAGCAGTGACTCTCCCGAGGCGAACACCGGGGAGCTGTTTTTT.

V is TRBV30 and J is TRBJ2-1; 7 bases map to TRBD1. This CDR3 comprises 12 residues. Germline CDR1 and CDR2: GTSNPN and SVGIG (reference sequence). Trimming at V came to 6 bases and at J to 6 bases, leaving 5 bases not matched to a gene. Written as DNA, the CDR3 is TGTGCCTGTCTGACAGGGATCAATGAGCAGTTCTTC. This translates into CACLTGINEQFF.

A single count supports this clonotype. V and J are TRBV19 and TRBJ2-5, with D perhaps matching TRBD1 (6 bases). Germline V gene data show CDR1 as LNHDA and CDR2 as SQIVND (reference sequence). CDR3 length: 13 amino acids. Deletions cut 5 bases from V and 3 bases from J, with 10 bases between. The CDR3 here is CASSVQGKETQYF. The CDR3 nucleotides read TGTGCCAGTAGTGTGCAGGGGAAAGAGACCCAGTACTTC.

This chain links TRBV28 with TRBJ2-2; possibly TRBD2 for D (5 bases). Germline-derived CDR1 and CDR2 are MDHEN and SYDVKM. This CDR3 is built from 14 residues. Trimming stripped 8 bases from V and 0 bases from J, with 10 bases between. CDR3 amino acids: CASGGSPNTGELFF. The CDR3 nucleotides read TGTGCCAGCGGAGGATCCCCGAACACCGGGGAGCTGTTTTTT.

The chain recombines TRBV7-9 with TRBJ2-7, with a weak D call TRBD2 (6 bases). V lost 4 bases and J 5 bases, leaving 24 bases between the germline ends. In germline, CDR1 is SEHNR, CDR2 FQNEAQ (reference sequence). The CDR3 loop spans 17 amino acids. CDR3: CASSSGFWTGLPDEQYF. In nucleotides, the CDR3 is TGTGCCAGCAGCTCAGGATTTTGGACGGGACTCCCTGACGAGCAGTACTTC.

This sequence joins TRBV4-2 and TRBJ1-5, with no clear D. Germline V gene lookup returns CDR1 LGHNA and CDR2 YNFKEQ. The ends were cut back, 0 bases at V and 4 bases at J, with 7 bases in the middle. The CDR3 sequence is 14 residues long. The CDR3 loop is CASSQEVANQPQHF. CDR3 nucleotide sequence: TGTGCCAGCAGCCAAGAAGTGGCGAATCAGCCCCAGCATTTT.

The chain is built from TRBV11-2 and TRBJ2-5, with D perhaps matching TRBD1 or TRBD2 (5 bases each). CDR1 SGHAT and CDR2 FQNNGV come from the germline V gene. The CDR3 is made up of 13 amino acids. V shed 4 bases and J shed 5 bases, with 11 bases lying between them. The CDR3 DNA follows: TGTGCCAGCAGCTATAGTTGGGGGGAGACCCAGTACTTC. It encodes CASSYSWGETQYF.

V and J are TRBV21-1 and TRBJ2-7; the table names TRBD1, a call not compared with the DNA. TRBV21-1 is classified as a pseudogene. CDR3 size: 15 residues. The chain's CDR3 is CASSNAGQGPYEQYF. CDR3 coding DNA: TGTGCCAGCAGCAATGCCGGACAGGGACCCTACGAGCAGTACTTC.

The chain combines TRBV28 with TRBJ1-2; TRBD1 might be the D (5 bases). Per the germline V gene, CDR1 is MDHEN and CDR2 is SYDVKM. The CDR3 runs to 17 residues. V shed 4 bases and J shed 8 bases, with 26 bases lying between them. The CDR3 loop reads CASSSDRTWGGSEGYTF. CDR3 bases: TGTGCCAGCAGTTCCGACCGGACTTGGGGGGGGTCGGAAGGCTACACCTTC.

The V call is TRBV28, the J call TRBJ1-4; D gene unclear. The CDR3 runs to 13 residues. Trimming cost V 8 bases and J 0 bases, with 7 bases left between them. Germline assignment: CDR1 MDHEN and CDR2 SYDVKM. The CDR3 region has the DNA TGTGCCAGCGGGGAGGCAACTAATGAAAAACTGTTTTTT. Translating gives CASGEATNEKLFF.

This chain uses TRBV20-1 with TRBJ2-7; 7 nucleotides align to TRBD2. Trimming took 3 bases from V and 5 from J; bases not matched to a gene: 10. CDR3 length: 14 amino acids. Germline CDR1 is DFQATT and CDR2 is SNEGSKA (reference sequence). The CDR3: CSARTSSGNHEQYF. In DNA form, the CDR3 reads TGCAGTGCTAGGACAAGCAGCGGGAACCACGAGCAGTACTTC.

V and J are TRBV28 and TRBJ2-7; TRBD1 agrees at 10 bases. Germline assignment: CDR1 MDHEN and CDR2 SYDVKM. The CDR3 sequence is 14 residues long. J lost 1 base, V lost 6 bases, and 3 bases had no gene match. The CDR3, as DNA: TGTGCCAGCAGGGGGACAGGGGAATCCTACGAGCAGTACTTC. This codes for CASRGTGESYEQYF.

The CDR3 is CASRPGTANTGELFF. CDR3 coding DNA: TGTGCCAGCAGACCCGGGACTGCTAACACCGGGGAGCTGTTTTTT. The rearrangement links TRBV5-4 to TRBJ2-2, with D tentatively TRBD2 (6 bases). V lost 5 bases, J lost 2 bases, and 13 bases lay in between. Germline lookup yields CDR1 SGHNT and CDR2 YYREEE (reference sequence). The CDR3 is made up of 15 amino acids. Filled out from reference TRBV5-4 and TRBJ2-2, the complete variable domain reads ETGVTQSPTHLIKTRGQQVTLRCSSQSGHNTVSWYQQALGQGPQFIFQYYREEENGRGNFPPRFSGLQFPNYSSELNVNALELDDSALYLCASRPGTANTGELFFGEGSRLTVL.

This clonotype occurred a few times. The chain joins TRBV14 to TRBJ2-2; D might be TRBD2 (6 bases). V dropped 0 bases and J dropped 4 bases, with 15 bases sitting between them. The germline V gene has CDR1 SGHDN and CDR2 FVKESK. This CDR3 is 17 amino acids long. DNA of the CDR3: TGTGCCAGCAGCCAAGAAGGATTAGCGGAGCCCACCGGGGAGCTGTTTTTT. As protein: CASSQEGLAEPTGELFF. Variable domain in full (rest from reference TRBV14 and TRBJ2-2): EAGVTQFPSHSVIEKGQTVTLRCDPISGHDNLYWYRRVMGKEIKFLLHFVKESKQDESGMPNNRFLAERTGGTYSTLKVQPAELEDSGVYFCASSQEGLAEPTGELFFGEGSRLTVL.

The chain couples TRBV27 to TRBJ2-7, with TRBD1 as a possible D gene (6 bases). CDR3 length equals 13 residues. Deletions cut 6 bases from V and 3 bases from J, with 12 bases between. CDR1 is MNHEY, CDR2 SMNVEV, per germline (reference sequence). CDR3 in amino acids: CASRGQGNYEQYF. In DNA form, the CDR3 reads TGTGCCAGCAGGGGGCAGGGGAACTACGAGCAGTACTTC.

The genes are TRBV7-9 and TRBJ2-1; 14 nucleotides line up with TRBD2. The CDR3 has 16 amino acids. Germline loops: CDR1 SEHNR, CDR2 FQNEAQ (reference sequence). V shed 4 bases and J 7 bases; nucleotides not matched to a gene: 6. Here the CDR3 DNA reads TGTGCCAGCAGCTACCGGACTAGCGGGGGGTTGAATGAGCAGTTCTTC. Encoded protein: CASSYRTSGGLNEQFF.

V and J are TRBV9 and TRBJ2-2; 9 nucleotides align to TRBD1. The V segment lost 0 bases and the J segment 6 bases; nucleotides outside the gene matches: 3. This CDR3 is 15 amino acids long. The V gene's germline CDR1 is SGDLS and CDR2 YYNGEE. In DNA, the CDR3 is TGTGCCAGCAGCGTAGATGGGACAGGGTCCGGGGAGCTGTTTTTT. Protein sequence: CASSVDGTGSGELFF.

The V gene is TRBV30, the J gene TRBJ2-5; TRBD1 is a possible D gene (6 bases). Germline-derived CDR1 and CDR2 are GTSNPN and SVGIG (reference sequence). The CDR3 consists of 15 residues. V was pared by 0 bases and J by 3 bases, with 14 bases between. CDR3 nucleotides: TGTGCCTGGAGTGTACTAGGTGGACAGAAAGAGACCCAGTACTTC. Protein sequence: CAWSVLGGQKETQYF.

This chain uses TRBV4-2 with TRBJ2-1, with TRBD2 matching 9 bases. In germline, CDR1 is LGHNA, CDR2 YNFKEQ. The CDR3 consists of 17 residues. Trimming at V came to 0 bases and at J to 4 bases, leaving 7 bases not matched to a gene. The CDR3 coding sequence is TGTGCCAGCAGCCAAGACCCCCCCCTAGCGGGGTACAATGAGCAGTTCTTC. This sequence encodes CASSQDPPLAGYNEQFF.

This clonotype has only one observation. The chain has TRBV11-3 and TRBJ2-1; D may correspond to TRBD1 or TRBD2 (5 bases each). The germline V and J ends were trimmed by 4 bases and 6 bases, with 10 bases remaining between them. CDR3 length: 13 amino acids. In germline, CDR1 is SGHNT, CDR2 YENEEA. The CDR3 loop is CASSSGTVNEQFF. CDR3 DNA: TGTGCCAGCAGCTCCGGGACCGTCAATGAGCAGTTCTTC.

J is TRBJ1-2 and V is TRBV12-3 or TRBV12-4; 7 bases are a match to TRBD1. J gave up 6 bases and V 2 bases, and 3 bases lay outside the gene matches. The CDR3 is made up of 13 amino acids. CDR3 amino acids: CASSLTTGNGYTF. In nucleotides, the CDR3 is TGTGCCAGCAGTTTAACGACAGGGAATGGCTACACCTTC.

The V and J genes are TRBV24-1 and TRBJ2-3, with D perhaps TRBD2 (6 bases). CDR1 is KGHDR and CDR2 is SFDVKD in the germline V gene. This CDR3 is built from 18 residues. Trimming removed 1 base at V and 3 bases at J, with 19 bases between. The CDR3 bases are TGTGCCACCAGTGATTTTGGTCTAGCAGGAGGGTTAACAGATACGCAGTATTTT. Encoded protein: CATSDFGLAGGLTDTQYF.

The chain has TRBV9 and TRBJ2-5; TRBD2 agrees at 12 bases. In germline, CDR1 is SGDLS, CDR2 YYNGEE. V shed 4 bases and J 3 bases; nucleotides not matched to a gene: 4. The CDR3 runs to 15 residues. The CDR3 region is CASSLAGGLEETQYF. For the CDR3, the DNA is TGTGCCAGCAGCCTAGCGGGAGGGTTGGAAGAGACCCAGTACTTC. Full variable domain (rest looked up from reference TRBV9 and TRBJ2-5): DSGVTQTPKHLITATGQRVTLRCSPRSGDLSVYWYQQSLDQGLQFLIQYYNGEERAKGNILERFSAQQFPDLHSELNLSSLELGDSALYFCASSLAGGLEETQYFGPGTRLLVL.